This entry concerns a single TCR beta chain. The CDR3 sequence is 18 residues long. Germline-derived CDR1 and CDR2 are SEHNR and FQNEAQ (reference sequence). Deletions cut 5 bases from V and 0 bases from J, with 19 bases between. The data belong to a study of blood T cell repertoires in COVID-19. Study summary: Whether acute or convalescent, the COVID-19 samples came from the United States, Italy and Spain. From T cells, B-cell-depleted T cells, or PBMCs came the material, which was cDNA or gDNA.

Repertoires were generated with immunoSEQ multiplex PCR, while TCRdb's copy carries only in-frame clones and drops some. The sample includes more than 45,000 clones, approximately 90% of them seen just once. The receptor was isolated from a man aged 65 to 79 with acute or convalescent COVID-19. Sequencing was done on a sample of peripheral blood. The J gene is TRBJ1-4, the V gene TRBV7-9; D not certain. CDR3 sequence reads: CASSPTGISISTNEKLFF. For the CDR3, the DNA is TGTGCCAGCAGCCCGACCGGGATCTCCATTTCAACTAATGAAAAACTGTTTTTT.